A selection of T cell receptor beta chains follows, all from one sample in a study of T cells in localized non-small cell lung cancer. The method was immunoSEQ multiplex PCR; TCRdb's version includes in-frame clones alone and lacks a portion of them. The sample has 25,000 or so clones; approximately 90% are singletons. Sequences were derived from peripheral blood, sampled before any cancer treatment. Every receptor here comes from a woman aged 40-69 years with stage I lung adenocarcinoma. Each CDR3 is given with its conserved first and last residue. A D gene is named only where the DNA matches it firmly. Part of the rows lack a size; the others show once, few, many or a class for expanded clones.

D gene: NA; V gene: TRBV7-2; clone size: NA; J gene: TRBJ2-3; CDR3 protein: CASSQAGTDTQYF; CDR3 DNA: TGTGCCAGCAGCCAGGCGGGCACAGATACGCAGTATTTT
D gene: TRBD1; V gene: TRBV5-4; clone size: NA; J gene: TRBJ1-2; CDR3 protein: CATGQGHMTSYGYTF; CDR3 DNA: TGTGCCACAGGACAGGGCCATATGACAAGCTATGGCTACACCTTC
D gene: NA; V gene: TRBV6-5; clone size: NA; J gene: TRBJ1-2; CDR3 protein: CASGRQERGHGYTF; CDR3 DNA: TGTGCCAGCGGGAGACAGGAGAGGGGACATGGCTACACCTTC
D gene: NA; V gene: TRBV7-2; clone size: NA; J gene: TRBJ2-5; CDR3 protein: CASSSIQAYQETQYF; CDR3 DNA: TGTGCCAGCAGCTCAATACAAGCGTACCAAGAGACCCAGTACTTC
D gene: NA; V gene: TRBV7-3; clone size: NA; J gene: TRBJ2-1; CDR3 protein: CASSATPARVNEQFF; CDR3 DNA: TGTGCCAGCAGCGCCACCCCGGCTAGGGTGAATGAGCAGTTCTTC
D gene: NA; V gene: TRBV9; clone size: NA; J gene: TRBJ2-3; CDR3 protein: CASSALGHTDTQYF; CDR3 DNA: TGTGCCAGCAGTGCACTAGGGCACACAGATACGCAGTATTTT
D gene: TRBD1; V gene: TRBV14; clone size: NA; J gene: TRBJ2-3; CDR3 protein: CASSQGYGTGNTDTQYF; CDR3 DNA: TGTGCCAGCAGCCAAGGATACGGGACAGGGAACACAGATACGCAGTATTTT
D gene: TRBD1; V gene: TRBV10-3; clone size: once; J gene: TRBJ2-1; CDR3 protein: CAIRGYGTERDNEQFF; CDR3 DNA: TGTGCCATCAGGGGATATGGGACAGAACGAGACAATGAGCAGTTCTTC
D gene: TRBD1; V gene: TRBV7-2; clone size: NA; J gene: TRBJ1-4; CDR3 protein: CASSPQLDRGREKLFF; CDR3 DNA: TGTGCCAGCAGCCCCCAACTGGACAGGGGACGTGAAAAACTGTTTTTT
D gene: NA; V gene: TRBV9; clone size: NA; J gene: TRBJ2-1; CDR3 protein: CASSAQSTGVNNEQFF; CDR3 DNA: TGTGCCAGCAGCGCCCAGAGCACCGGCGTCAACAATGAGCAGTTCTTC
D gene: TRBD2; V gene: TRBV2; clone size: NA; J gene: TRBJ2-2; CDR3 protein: CAVEGLAGGPGTGELFF; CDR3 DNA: TGTGCCGTAGAAGGGCTAGCGGGAGGGCCGGGCACCGGGGAGCTGTTTTTT
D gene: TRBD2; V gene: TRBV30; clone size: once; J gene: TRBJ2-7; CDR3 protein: CAWSAQSGRMHEQYF; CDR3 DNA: TGTGCCTGGAGTGCCCAGAGCGGGAGGATGCACGAGCAGTACTTC
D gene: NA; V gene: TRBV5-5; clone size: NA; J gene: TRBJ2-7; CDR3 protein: CASSLGPSSYEQYF; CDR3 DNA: TGTGCCAGCAGCTTGGGTCCGAGCTCCTACGAGCAGTACTTC
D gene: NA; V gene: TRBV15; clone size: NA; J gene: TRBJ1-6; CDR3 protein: CATSRDNSYNSPLHF; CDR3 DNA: TGTGCCACCAGCCGTGACAACTCCTATAATTCACCCCTCCACTTT
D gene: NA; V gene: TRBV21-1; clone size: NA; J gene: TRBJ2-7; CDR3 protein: CATWPLGREYEQYF; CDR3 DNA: TGTGCCACCTGGCCGCTAGGCAGGGAATACGAGCAGTACTTC
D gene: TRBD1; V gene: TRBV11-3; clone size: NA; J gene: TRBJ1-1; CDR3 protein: CASSPPRQGNTEAFF; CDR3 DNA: TGTGCCAGCAGCCCCCCTCGACAGGGGAACACTGAAGCTTTCTTT
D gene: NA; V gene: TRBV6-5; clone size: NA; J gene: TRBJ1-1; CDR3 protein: CASSYSGAGVQSKAFF; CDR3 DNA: TGTGCCAGCAGTTACTCAGGTGCGGGGGTTCAAAGTAAGGCTTTCTTT
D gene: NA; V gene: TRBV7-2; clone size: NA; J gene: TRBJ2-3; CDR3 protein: CASSPFGTQYF; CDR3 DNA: TGTGCCAGCAGCCCCTTTGGTACGCAGTATTTT
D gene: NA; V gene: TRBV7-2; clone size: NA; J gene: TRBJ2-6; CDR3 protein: CASSTTGANVLTF; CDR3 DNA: TGTGCCAGCAGTACAACTGGGGCCAACGTCCTGACTTTC
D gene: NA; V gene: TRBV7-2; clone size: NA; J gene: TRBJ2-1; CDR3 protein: CASSMGVGESYNEQFF; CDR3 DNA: TGTGCCAGCAGCATGGGTGTGGGGGAGAGCTACAATGAGCAGTTCTTC
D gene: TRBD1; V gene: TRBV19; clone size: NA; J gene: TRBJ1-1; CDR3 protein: CASSRGQAMNTEAFF; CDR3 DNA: TGTGCCAGTAGCAGGGGACAGGCCATGAACACTGAAGCTTTCTTT
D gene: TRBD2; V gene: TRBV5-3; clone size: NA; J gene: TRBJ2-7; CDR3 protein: CARSRKGTSWISYEQYF; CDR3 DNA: TGTGCCAGAAGCCGAAAAGGGACTAGCTGGATCTCCTACGAGCAGTACTTC
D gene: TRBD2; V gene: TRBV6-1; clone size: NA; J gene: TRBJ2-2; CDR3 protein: CASSEALLLAANTGELFF; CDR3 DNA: TGTGCCAGCAGTGAAGCGCTTCTGCTAGCGGCGAACACCGGGGAGCTGTTTTTT
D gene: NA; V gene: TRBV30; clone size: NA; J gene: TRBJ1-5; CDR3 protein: CAWSGGGDQPQHF; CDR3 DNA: TGTGCCTGGAGTGGGGGGGGTGATCAGCCCCAGCATTTT
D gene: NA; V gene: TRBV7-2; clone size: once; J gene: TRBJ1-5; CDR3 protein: CASSLSPDIQPQHF; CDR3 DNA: TGTGCCAGCAGCTTATCTCCCGACATTCAGCCCCAGCATTTT
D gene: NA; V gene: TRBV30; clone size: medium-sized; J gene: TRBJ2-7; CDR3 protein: CAWSAARDPYEQYF; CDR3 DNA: TGTGCCTGGAGTGCCGCCAGGGACCCCTACGAGCAGTACTTC
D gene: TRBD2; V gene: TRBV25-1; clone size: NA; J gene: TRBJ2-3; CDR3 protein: CASRLAGGGTDTQYF; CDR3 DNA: TGTGCCAGCAGACTAGCGGGAGGTGGTACAGATACGCAGTATTTT
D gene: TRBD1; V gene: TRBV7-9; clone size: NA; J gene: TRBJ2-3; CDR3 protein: CASSRDSSTDTQYF; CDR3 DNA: TGTGCCAGCAGCCGGGACAGCAGCACAGATACGCAGTATTTT
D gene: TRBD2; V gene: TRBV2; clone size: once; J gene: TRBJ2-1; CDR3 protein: CASSLLAGREQFF; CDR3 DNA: TGTGCCAGCAGCCTACTAGCGGGAAGGGAGCAGTTCTTC
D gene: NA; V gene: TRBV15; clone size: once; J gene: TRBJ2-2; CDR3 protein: CATSRATGELFF; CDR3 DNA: TGTGCCACCAGCAGAGCGACCGGGGAGCTGTTTTTT
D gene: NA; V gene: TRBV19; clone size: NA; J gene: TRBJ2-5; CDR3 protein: CASSSRAAEGETQYF; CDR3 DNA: TGTGCCAGTAGTTCTAGGGCGGCCGAGGGGGAGACCCAGTACTTC
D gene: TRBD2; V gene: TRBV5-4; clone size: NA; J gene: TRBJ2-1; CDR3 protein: CASSRGLAGPSYNEQFF; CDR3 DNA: TGTGCCAGCAGCCGCGGACTAGCGGGTCCCTCCTACAATGAGCAGTTCTTC
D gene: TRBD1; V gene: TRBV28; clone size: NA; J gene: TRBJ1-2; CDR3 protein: CASRLLDRVGGYTF; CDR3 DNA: TGTGCCAGCCGCCTCCTGGACAGGGTAGGAGGCTACACCTTC
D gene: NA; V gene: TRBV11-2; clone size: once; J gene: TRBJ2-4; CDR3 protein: CASSPSPNIQYF; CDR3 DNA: TGTGCCAGCAGCCCAAGCCCAAACATTCAGTACTTC
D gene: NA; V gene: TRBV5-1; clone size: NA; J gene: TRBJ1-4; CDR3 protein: CASSLGSGTSDEKLFF; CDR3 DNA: TGCGCCAGCAGCTTGGGGTCGGGGACAAGTGATGAAAAACTGTTTTTT
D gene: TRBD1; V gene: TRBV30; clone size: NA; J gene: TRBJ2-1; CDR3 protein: CAWDRDRGAGLQFF; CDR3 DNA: TGTGCCTGGGACCGGGACAGGGGCGCAGGCTTGCAGTTCTTC
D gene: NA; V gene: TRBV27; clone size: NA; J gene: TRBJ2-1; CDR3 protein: CASKGLDNEQFF; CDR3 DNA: TGTGCCAGCAAGGGACTTGACAATGAGCAGTTCTTC
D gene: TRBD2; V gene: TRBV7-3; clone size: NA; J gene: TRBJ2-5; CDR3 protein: CASSLRASGGEQETQYF; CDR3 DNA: TGTGCCAGCAGCTTAAGAGCTAGCGGGGGAGAACAAGAGACCCAGTACTTC
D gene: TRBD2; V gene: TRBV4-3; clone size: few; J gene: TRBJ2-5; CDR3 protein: CASSPRNLASGRGETQYF; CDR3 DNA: TGCGCCAGCAGCCCCCGGAATTTGGCTAGCGGCCGGGGAGAGACCCAGTACTTC
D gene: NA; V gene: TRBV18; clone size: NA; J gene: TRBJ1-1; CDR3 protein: CASSRDILNTEAFF; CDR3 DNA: TGTGCCAGCTCCCGAGACATATTGAACACTGAAGCTTTCTTT
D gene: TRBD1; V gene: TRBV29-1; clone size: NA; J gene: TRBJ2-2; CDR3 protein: CSVLGVQGQVHTGELFF; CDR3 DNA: TGCAGCGTTCTAGGGGTACAGGGACAGGTCCACACCGGGGAGCTGTTTTTT
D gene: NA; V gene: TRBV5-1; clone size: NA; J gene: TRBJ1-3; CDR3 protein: CASSEWGGSGNTIYF; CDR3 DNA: TGCGCCAGCAGCGAGTGGGGGGGCTCTGGAAACACCATATATTTT
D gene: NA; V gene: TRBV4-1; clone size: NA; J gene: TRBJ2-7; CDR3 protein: CASSQVGGEQYF; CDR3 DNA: TGCGCCAGCAGCCAGGTCGGGGGTGAGCAGTACTTC
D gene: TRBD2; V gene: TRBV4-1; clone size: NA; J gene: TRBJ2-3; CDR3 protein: CASSQGGLAGGGADTQYF; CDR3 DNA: TGCGCCAGCAGCCAAGGCGGACTAGCGGGAGGAGGGGCAGATACGCAGTATTTT
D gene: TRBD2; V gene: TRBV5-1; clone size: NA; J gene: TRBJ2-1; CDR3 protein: CASSPSGRAGYNEQFF; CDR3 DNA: TGCGCCAGCAGCCCGAGCGGGAGGGCGGGATACAATGAGCAGTTCTTC
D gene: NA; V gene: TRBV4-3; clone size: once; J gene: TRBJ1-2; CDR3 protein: CASSQELGGYTF; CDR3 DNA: TGCGCCAGCAGCCAAGAGTTGGGGGGCTACACCTTC
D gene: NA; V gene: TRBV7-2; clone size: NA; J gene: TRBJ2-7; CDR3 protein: CASSLRDGYEQYF; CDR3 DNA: TGTGCCAGCAGCTTGAGAGATGGCTACGAGCAGTACTTC
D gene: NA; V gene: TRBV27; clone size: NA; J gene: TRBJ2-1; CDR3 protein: CASSLPGVSYNEQFF; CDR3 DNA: TGTGCCAGCAGTTTGCCAGGGGTCTCCTACAATGAGCAGTTCTTC
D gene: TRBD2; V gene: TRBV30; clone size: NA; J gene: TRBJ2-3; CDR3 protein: CAWALLAADTQYF; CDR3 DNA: TGTGCCTGGGCGCTGCTAGCGGCAGATACGCAGTATTTT
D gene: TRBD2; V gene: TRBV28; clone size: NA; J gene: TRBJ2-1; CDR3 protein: CASTPWSSGSSYNEQFF; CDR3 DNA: TGTGCCAGCACCCCCTGGTCTAGCGGGAGTTCCTACAATGAGCAGTTCTTC
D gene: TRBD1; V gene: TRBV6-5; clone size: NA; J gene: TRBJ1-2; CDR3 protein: CASSPTRQGAFGYTF; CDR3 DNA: TGTGCCAGCAGTCCTACTAGACAGGGGGCCTTTGGCTACACCTTC
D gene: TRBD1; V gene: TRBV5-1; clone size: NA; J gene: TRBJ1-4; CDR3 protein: CASSQDRGTANEKLFF; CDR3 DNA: TGCGCCAGCAGCCAAGACAGGGGGACGGCTAATGAAAAACTGTTTTTT
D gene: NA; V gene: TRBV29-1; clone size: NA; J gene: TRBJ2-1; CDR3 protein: CSVVSFMGNNEQFF; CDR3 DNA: TGCAGCGTTGTCAGCTTTATGGGTAACAATGAGCAGTTCTTC
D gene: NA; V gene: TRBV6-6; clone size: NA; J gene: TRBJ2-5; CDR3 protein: CASRSGSWAQYF; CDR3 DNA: TGTGCCAGCCGGAGTGGGAGCTGGGCCCAGTACTTC